These 20 T cell receptor beta chains were sequenced from one sample in a study of blood T cell repertoires in COVID-19. Only in-frame clones appear in the TCRdb table, and some are missing; sequencing was by immunoSEQ multiplex PCR. The sample lists over 45,000 clones, more than 70% seen once, with less than 30% in the top ten. The sequencing sample was made of peripheral blood. All receptors come from a woman at least 80 years old with acute or convalescent COVID-19.

V gene TRBV18 combines with J gene TRBJ2-3; 8 nucleotides agree with TRBD2. The CDR3 has 13 amino acids. CDR1 and CDR2 (germline): KGHSH, LQKENI. The J segment lost 10 bases and the V segment lost 2 bases, leaving 5 bases of the junction unmatched. The CDR3 DNA reads as TGTGCCAGCTCACCAGGGGAGACTAGCGCGCAGTATTTT. Its translation is CASSPGETSAQYF.

This rearrangement joins TRBV14 to TRBJ2-7; D possibly corresponds to TRBD2 (6 bases). This CDR3 contains 13 residues. CDR1 and CDR2 (germline): SGHDN, FVKESK. V lost 1 base and J 4 bases, leaving 8 bases between the germline ends. CDR3 nucleotide sequence: TGTGCCAGCAGCCAAGTCCGGGGGTACGAGCAGTACTTC. It specifies CASSQVRGYEQYF. The variable domain in full, completed from reference TRBV14 and TRBJ2-7, reads EAGVTQFPSHSVIEKGQTVTLRCDPISGHDNLYWYRRVMGKEIKFLLHFVKESKQDESGMPNNRFLAERTGGTYSTLKVQPAELEDSGVYFCASSQVRGYEQYFGPGTRLTVT.

CDR3 protein: CASSLWRNTGELFF. CDR3 coding DNA: TGTGCCAGCAGCTTATGGAGGAACACCGGGGAGCTGTTTTTT. This chain links TRBV5-4 with TRBJ2-2; no clear D gene. V lost 2 bases and J lost 1, with 6 bases in between. This CDR3 comprises 14 residues. The germline CDR1 and CDR2 sequences are SGHNT and YYREEE (reference sequence).

The rearrangement uses TRBV4-1 and TRBJ1-1; the match to TRBD1 covers 7 bases. The CDR3 is 15 residues long. V lost 1 base to trimming and J lost 1 base; unmatched junction nucleotides: 3. CDR1 and CDR2 (germline): MGHRA, YSYEKL. This CDR3 is CASSQADRENTEAFF. CDR3 nucleotide sequence: TGCGCCAGCAGCCAAGCTGACAGGGAGAACACTGAAGCTTTCTTT.

This chain uses TRBV2 with TRBJ1-1, with D tentatively TRBD1 (5 bases). The V end was cut by 3 bases, the J end by 5 bases, with 13 bases between. This CDR3 contains 14 residues. The germline gives CDR1 SNHLY, CDR2 FYNNEI. CDR3 in DNA: TGTGCCAGCAGTGACTTGACAGTCCTGACTGAAGCTTTCTTT. It codes for CASSDLTVLTEAFF.

This clone appeared a single time. This chain links TRBV7-8 with TRBJ1-1; the D gene is possibly TRBD1 (5 bases). The CDR3 spans 13 residues. V dropped 4 bases and J dropped 7 bases, with 13 bases sitting between them. CDR1 and CDR2 (germline): SGHVS, FQNEAQ. CDR3 region: CASSYGGGIEAFF. The CDR3 coding sequence is TGTGCCAGCAGCTACGGGGGGGGTATTGAAGCTTTCTTT. Full variable domain (missing parts from reference TRBV7-8 and TRBJ1-1): GAGVSQSPRYKVAKRGQDVALRCDPISGHVSLFWYQQALGQGPEFLTYFQNEAQLDKSGLPSDRFFAERPEGSVSTLKIQRTQQEDSAVYLCASSYGGGIEAFFGQGTRLTVV.

Here the CDR3 DNA reads TGTGCCAGCAAAGTCCTCCTATCCCCGGGTGAGCAGTTCTTC. Amino acids: CASKVLLSPGEQFF. The chain combines TRBV2 with TRBJ2-1; no clear D. The CDR3 is 14 residues long. The germline V gene encodes CDR1 SNHLY and CDR2 FYNNEI. V lost 7 bases and J lost 9, with 19 bases in between.

Only one count was recorded for this clone. The rearrangement uses TRBV24-1 and TRBJ2-4; D might be TRBD2 (5 bases). Trimming removed 12 bases from V and 1 base from J, with 24 bases in between. This CDR3 has 17 residues. Germline CDR1 KGHDR, CDR2 SFDVKD. The CDR3, as DNA: TGTGCCCTCTTTCCCGAGCCCCAACCTAGCGCCAAAAACATTCAGTACTTC. Amino acid sequence: CALFPEPQPSAKNIQYF.

In the case of this clone: Additional DNA sequences in this sample encode the identical CDR3. The gene calls are TRBV19 and TRBJ2-3; unclear D gene. Trimming cost V 1 base and J 0 bases, with 5 bases left between them. The CDR3 is 14 amino acids. Germline values: CDR1 LNHDA, CDR2 SQIVND (reference sequence). The CDR3 here is CASSIGGSTDTQYF. CDR3 in DNA: TGTGCCAGTAGTATAGGCGGTAGCACAGATACGCAGTATTTT. Full variable domain (missing parts from reference TRBV19 and TRBJ2-3): DGGITQSPKYLFRKEGQNVTLSCEQNLNHDAMYWYRQDPGQGLRLIYYSQIVNDFQKGDIAEGYSVSREKKESFPLTVTSAQKNPTAFYLCASSIGGSTDTQYFGPGTRLTVL.

This chain uses TRBV2 with TRBJ2-3, with D perhaps TRBD1 (5 bases). CDR1 SNHLY and CDR2 FYNNEI come from the germline V gene. CDR3 length: 12 amino acids. Between the trimmed V and J ends, which lost 6 bases and 7 bases, there was a span of 11 bases. The CDR3 spells CASSLQAYTQYF. The CDR3 DNA reads TGTGCCAGCAGCTTACAGGCATATACGCAGTATTTT. The entire variable domain, with the rest obtained from reference TRBV2 and TRBJ2-3, is as follows: EPEVTQTPSHQVTQMGQEVILRCVPISNHLYFYWYRQILGQKVEFLVSFYNNEISEKSEIFDDQFSVERPDGSNFTLKIRSTKLEDSAMYFCASSLQAYTQYFGPGTRLTVL.

The V call is TRBV11-2, the J call TRBJ2-2; no definite D call. The CDR3 is 16 amino acids. Trimming shortened V by 5 bases and J by 0 bases, and 13 bases separated the two germline ends. Germline V lookup: CDR1 SGHAT, CDR2 FQNNGV. Here the CDR3 DNA reads TGTGCCAGCAGCCAACACGCTGGTGCGAACACCGGGGAGCTGTTTTTT. Protein product: CASSQHAGANTGELFF.

The chain links TRBV19 to TRBJ2-3; 7 bases agree with TRBD2. CDR1 and CDR2 from the germline V gene are LNHDA and SQIVND (reference sequence). Trimming took 7 bases from V and 2 from J; bases not matched to a gene: 12. The CDR3 length is 16 residues. The CDR3 sequence: CASTRIAGVFTDTQYF. CDR3 sequence (DNA): TGTGCCAGTACTCGGATCGCGGGGGTTTTCACAGATACGCAGTATTTT.

This chain joins TRBV5-1 and TRBJ1-2; D is perhaps TRBD1 (5 bases). CDR3 size: 14 residues. The ends were cut back, 0 bases at V and 4 bases at J, with 10 bases in the middle. The V gene's germline CDR1 is SGHRS and CDR2 YFSETQ. In DNA, the CDR3 is TGCGCCAGCAGCTTGGCTCAGGGTAGCTATGGCTACACCTTC. Its protein product is CASSLAQGSYGYTF.

Turning to this clone: Other DNA sequences in the sample encode the same CDR3. This chain connects TRBV19 to TRBJ1-5, with D possibly matching TRBD1 (5 bases). CDR1 LNHDA and CDR2 SQIVND come from the germline V gene (reference sequence). The CDR3 runs 14 residues. V shed 2 bases and J shed 2 bases, with 7 bases lying between them. The CDR3 loop reads CASSITGGNQPQHF. DNA for the CDR3: TGTGCCAGTAGTATAACGGGGGGCAATCAGCCCCAGCATTTT.

In its sample, this clone was seen a few times. The chain recombines TRBV6-1 with TRBJ1-2, with no clear D. CDR1 and CDR2 (germline): MNHNS, SASEGT. The CDR3 is made up of 15 amino acids. V lost 1 base to trimming and J lost 0 bases, with 9 bases between them. CDR3 loop: CASSEGQASNYGYTF. The CDR3 nucleotides are TGTGCCAGCAGTGAAGGGCAGGCGTCTAACTATGGCTACACCTTC.

The chain couples TRBV6-5 to TRBJ1-2, with TRBD1 matching 8 bases. This CDR3 is 11 amino acids long. After removal of 6 bases from V and 7 bases from J, the junction contained 1 base not matched to a gene. CDR1 is MNHEY, CDR2 SVGAGI, per germline. The CDR3 protein is CASRDRVGYTF. The CDR3 nucleotides read TGTGCCAGCAGGGACAGGGTTGGCTACACCTTC.

The chain combines TRBV3-1 (or the pseudogene TRBV3-2) with TRBJ1-1; 7 bases map to TRBD1. The CDR3 has 14 residues. The V gene end was trimmed by 0 bases and the J gene end by 5 bases; junction bases not matched to a gene: 3. Germline assignment: CDR1 LGHDT and CDR2 YNNKEL (reference sequence). The CDR3 here is CASSQEAGQTEAFF. CDR3 bases: TGTGCCAGCAGCCAAGAGGCGGGACAGACTGAAGCTTTCTTT.

This chain links TRBV7-2 with TRBJ2-3; the match to TRBD2 covers 11 bases. The CDR3 spans 17 residues. The V segment lost 5 bases and the J segment 5 bases; nucleotides outside the gene matches: 12. The V gene's germline CDR1 is SGHTA and CDR2 FQGNSA. This CDR3 reads CASSPGGLAGGRDTQYF. DNA of the CDR3: TGTGCCAGCAGCCCGGGGGGGCTAGCGGGGGGCCGAGATACGCAGTATTTT.

The chain recombines TRBV6-5 with TRBJ2-7; 7 nucleotides match TRBD2. The CDR3 runs to 14 residues. Germline trimming cut 2 bases from V and 1 base from J; bases unmatched to any gene: 2. Germline V CDR1 and CDR2: MNHEY, SVGAGI. As DNA, the CDR3 is TGTGCCAGCAGTTACAGGGAGGGATCCTACGAGCAGTACTTC. Residues: CASSYREGSYEQYF.

The chain links TRBV6-4 to TRBJ1-1, with D possibly matching TRBD1 (5 bases). Germline loops: CDR1 MRHNA, CDR2 SNTAGT. The V end lost 6 bases, the J end lost 5 bases, and 13 bases lay between the germline ends. The CDR3 covers 13 residues. The CDR3 region has the DNA TGTGCCAGCAGCGAAGGGAGGGGAACTGAAGCTTTCTTT. Encoded protein: CASSEGRGTEAFF.